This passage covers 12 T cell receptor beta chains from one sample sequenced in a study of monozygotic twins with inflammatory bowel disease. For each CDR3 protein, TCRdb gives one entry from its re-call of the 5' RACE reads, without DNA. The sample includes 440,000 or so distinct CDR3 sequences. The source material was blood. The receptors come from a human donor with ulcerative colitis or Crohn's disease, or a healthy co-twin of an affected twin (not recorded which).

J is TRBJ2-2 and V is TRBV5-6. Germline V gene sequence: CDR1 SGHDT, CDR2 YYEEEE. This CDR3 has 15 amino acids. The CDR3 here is CASSLVSVNTGELFF.

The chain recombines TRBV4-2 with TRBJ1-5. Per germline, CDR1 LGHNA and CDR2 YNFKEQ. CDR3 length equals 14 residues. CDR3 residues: CASSQVGGNQPQHF.

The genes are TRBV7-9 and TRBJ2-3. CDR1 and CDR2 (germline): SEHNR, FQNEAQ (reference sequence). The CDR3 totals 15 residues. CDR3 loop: CASSLELGFTDTQYF.

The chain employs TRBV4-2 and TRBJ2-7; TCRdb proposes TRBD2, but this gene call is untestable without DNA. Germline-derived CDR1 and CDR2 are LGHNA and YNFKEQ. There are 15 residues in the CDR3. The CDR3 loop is CASSPGPDSVYEQYF.

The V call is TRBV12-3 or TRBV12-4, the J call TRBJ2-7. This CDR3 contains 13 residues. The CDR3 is CASSFSKEYEQYF.

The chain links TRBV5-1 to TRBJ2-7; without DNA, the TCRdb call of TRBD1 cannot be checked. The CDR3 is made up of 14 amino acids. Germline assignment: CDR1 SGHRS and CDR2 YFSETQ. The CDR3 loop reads CASSLNRETYEQYF.

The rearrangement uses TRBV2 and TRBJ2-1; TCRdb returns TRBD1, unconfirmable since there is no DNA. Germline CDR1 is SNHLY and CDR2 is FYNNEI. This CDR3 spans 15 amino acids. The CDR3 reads CASPGPGAGANEQFF.

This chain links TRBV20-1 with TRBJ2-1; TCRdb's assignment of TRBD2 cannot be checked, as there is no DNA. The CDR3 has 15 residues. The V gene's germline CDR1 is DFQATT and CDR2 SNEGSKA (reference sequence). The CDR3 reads CSAWSVAGAYNEQFF.

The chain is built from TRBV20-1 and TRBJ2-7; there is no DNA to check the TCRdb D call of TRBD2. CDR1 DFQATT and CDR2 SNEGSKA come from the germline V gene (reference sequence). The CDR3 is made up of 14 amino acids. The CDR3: CSAFFSGGDYEQYF.

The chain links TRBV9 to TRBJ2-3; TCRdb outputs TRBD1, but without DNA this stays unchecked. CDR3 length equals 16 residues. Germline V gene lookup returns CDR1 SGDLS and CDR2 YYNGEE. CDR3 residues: CASSAHLGQDTDTQYF.

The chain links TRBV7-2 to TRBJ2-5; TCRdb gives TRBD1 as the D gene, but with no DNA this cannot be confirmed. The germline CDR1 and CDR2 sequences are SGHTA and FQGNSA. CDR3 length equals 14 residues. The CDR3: CASSLIRAGETQYF.

This CDR3 is CASSPGTAIQYF. J is TRBJ2-4 and V is TRBV4-2; the D gene TCRdb calls, TRBD2, cannot be checked with no DNA. This CDR3 comprises 12 residues. Germline CDR1 and CDR2: LGHNA and YNFKEQ.